The source of this T cell receptor (beta chain) is a study of graft-versus-host responses after intestinal transplantation. Study details: Recipients uniformly received anti-thymocyte globulin induction, followed by tacrolimus and steroids for about three years.

The germline V gene has CDR1 SGHDT and CDR2 YYEEEE. V shed 0 bases and J shed 4 bases, with 4 bases lying between them. The CDR3 sequence is 12 residues long. Only in-frame clones appear in the TCRdb table, and some are missing; sequencing was by immunoSEQ multiplex PCR. The table includes 20,000 to 30,000 clones, approximately 90% detected once. This chain joins TRBV5-6 and TRBJ1-2; D is undetermined. This clonotype was sampled from a human patient who received an intestinal transplant, so some T cells may come from the graft donor. The material was PBMCs, obtained 39 to 40 days after intestinal transplant. Here the CDR3 reads CASSLGPYGYTF. CDR3 coding DNA: TGTGCCAGCAGCTTGGGCCCCTATGGCTACACCTTC.